This T cell receptor (beta chain) was recorded in a study of T cells after yellow fever vaccination. This clonotype was found a few times. Antigen unknown. Germline V gene data show CDR1 as SGHRS and CDR2 as YFSETQ. The junction had 8 bases not matched to a gene; V was cut back by 4 bases and J by 2 bases. There are 16 residues in the CDR3. Researchers made TCR cDNA using 5'RACE template switching, and this step added a universal primer site and UMIs. MiXCR was run by TCRdb on the 5' RACE reads, yielding one entry per CDR3 protein. The data show around 350,000 distinct CDR3 sequences, roughly 12% seen once. Study-wide points: Subsequent booster samples again held most clones from primary vaccination (more than 95% CD4, about 90% CD8). CD4 and CD8 compartments shared a small share of clonotypes, likely from convergent recombination.

The sequences come from PBMCs, collected on the day of the first yellow fever vaccination. The TCR sequence derives from a man between 18 and 29 years old who received the YFV17D yellow fever vaccine. This chain uses TRBV5-1 with TRBJ1-3; TRBD1 matches 8 bases. The DNA of the CDR3 is TGCGCCAGCAGCGTGGCCCTACAGGGGGCTGGAAACACCATATATTTT. This encodes CASSVALQGAGNTIYF.